This TCR beta chain comes out of a study of T cells in Graves' hyperthyroidism and ophthalmopathy. Study-level findings and limits: From stable hyperthyroidism, ophthalmopathy was set apart by a 13 V-J model.

The V end lost 4 bases, the J end lost 4 bases, and 9 bases lay between the germline ends. The germline V gene encodes CDR1 KGHDR and CDR2 SFDVKD. The CDR3 spans 13 residues. This clonotype was detected ten times or more. Antigen unknown. Diagnoses were established using clinical symptoms, serum thyroxine and TRAb, thyroid ultrasound and orbital computed tomography. The source material, RNA transcripts, was used to amplify TCR beta CDR3 regions. The HTBI primer set served for first-round RT-PCR of the TCR CDR3. TCRdb reprocessed the multiplex PCR reads via MiXCR and lists one record per CDR3 protein. Here the sample spans a few hundred thousand distinct CDR3 sequences, roughly 13% being singletons.

The material sequenced was blood. The TCR originated in a woman aged 30 to 39 with Graves' hyperthyroidism that later progressed to Graves' ophthalmopathy. J is TRBJ1-1 and V is TRBV24-1, with D possibly matching TRBD1 (5 bases). The chain's CDR3 is CATSDPGSTEAFF. DNA of the CDR3: TGTGCCACCAGTGACCCAGGGTCCACTGAAGCTTTCTTT.